The 30 T cell receptor beta chains below were found in one sample sequenced in a study of PD-1 blockade in classical Hodgkin lymphoma. The method was immunoSEQ multiplex PCR; TCRdb's version includes in-frame clones alone and lacks a portion of them. This sample has more than 35,000 clones; about 90% occur once, and the top ten carry 6% to 8%. Brentuximab vedotin exposure varied among the patients, all of whom had relapsed after autologous stem cell transplantation. This sample comprised peripheral blood mononuclear cells (PBMCs), obtained before the second cycle of nivolumab. Every receptor here comes from a human donor with classical Hodgkin lymphoma.

The chain links TRBV14 to TRBJ2-7; D gene unclear. V was cut by 1 base and J by 3 bases, with 10 bases left in between. CDR1 and CDR2 (germline): SGHDN, FVKESK. There are 14 residues in the CDR3. CDR3 sequence reads: CASSQARPFYEQYF. CDR3 in DNA: TGTGCCAGCAGCCAAGCCCGACCTTTCTACGAGCAGTACTTC.

The chain uses TRBV28 and TRBJ2-1; 7 bases fit TRBD2. V gave up 5 bases and J gave up 14 bases; unmatched junction bases: 12. The CDR3 loop spans 13 amino acids. Germline V lookup: CDR1 MDHEN, CDR2 SYDVKM. The CDR3 region has the DNA TGTGCCAGCAGTCCAACCGGGGGGACCATCGAGTTCTTC. Translation: CASSPTGGTIEFF.

This clone was observed once. This chain links TRBV19 with TRBJ1-2; D is uncertain. Germline loops: CDR1 LNHDA, CDR2 SQIVND (reference sequence). The length of the CDR3 is 13 residues. V was clipped by 2 bases and J by 2 bases, with 6 bases between them. The CDR3 DNA reads TGTGCCAGTAGTATAATGTCGAACTATGGCTACACCTTC. The encoded protein is CASSIMSNYGYTF.

The chain joins TRBV29-1 to TRBJ1-2; D is ambiguous. CDR1 is SQVTM and CDR2 is ANQGSEA in the germline V gene. Trimming pared 7 bases from V and 4 bases from J, leaving 10 bases between. CDR3 size: 11 residues. The CDR3 region is CSGTDLYGYTF. The CDR3 nucleotides are TGCAGCGGGACGGATCTCTATGGCTACACCTTC.

This clone was seen a few times. The chain joins TRBV30 to TRBJ2-7; D assignment may be TRBD1 or TRBD2 (6 bases each). V was pared by 4 bases and J by 5 bases, with 18 bases between. The CDR3 is 14 residues long. Looked up from germline, CDR1 is GTSNPN and CDR2 is SVGIG (reference sequence). The CDR3, as DNA: TGTGCCTGGAAAGGGGGGCAGGGGTCCCACGAGCAGTACTTC. Its translation is CAWKGGQGSHEQYF. The full variable domain, its missing parts supplied by reference TRBV30 and TRBJ2-7, is SQTIHQWPATLVQPVGSPLSLECTVEGTSNPNLYWYRQAAGRGLQLLFYSVGIGQISSEVPQNLSASRPQDRQFILSSKKLLLSDSGFYLCAWKGGQGSHEQYFGPGTRLTVT.

The chain joins TRBV30 to TRBJ2-2; TRBD1 aligns across 7 bases. Germline CDR1 is GTSNPN and CDR2 is SVGIG (reference sequence). With 5 bases clipped from V and 0 bases from J, the junction kept 9 bases outside the gene matches. The CDR3 covers 16 residues. The CDR3 reads CAWLEPGQANTGELFF. Here the CDR3 DNA reads TGTGCCTGGCTAGAGCCAGGACAGGCGAACACCGGGGAGCTGTTTTTT.

The rearrangement uses TRBV15 and TRBJ1-4; tentatively, D is TRBD1 (6 bases). Trimming took off 5 bases at V and 6 bases at J, with 19 bases between the two ends. Germline V CDR1 and CDR2: LNHNV, YYDKDF (reference sequence). The CDR3 covers 16 residues. For the CDR3, the DNA is TGTGCCACCAGCCCGGAGTGGAGGACAGAGGATGAAAAACTGTTTTTT. It is translated as CATSPEWRTEDEKLFF.

This sequence joins TRBV6-5 and TRBJ2-1; no clear D. V was pared by 2 bases and J by 7 bases, with 18 bases between. This CDR3 is 16 amino acids long. The germline V gene encodes CDR1 MNHEY and CDR2 SVGAGI. The CDR3 DNA follows: TGTGCCAGCAGTTACGCGGTTGGGGTCTCGAAGAATGAGCAGTTCTTC. The encoded protein is CASSYAVGVSKNEQFF.

This clone has just a few counts. The rearrangement joins TRBV29-1 to TRBJ1-5; the match to TRBD1 covers 9 bases. The CDR3 consists of 16 residues. V lost 5 bases to trimming and J lost 5 bases; unmatched junction nucleotides: 13. Germline V gene sequence: CDR1 SQVTM, CDR2 ANQGSEA. CDR3 nucleotide sequence: TGCAGCGTTAGTTGGTTAGGCACAGGGGGCGATCAGCCCCAGCATTTT. Translating gives CSVSWLGTGGDQPQHF.

V and J are TRBV5-1 and TRBJ1-1, with 7 bases fitting TRBD1. CDR1 and CDR2 (germline): SGHRS, YFSETQ. After removal of 0 bases from V and 2 bases from J, the junction contained 7 bases not matched to a gene. The CDR3 loop spans 16 amino acids. This CDR3 is CASSLALRQGNTEAFF. The DNA for the CDR3 is TGCGCCAGCAGCTTGGCCCTCCGACAGGGAAACACTGAAGCTTTCTTT.

The CDR3 loop is CASSLGRSYGYTF. CDR3 sequence (DNA): TGTGCCAGCAGCCTGGGACGGTCATATGGCTACACCTTC. The chain carries TRBV7-9 and TRBJ1-2, with D possibly matching TRBD1 (5 bases). V lost 5 bases to trimming and J lost 5 bases, with 12 bases between them. The length of the CDR3 is 13 residues. Germline V gives CDR1 SEHNR, CDR2 FQNEAQ (reference sequence).

The J gene is TRBJ2-3, the V gene TRBV30; TRBD1 agrees at 7 bases. J was trimmed by 1 base and V by 1 base; bases with no gene match: 2. CDR1 GTSNPN and CDR2 SVGIG come from the germline V gene (reference sequence). The length of the CDR3 is 14 residues. The CDR3: CAWSGQGGTDTQYF. CDR3 bases: TGTGCCTGGAGTGGACAGGGTGGCACAGATACGCAGTATTTT.

This chain uses TRBV20-1 with TRBJ2-3; D unclear. With 5 bases removed from V and 6 bases from J, the gap between germline ends came to 9 bases. The CDR3 has 11 amino acids. Germline-derived CDR1 and CDR2 are DFQATT and SNEGSKA (reference sequence). The CDR3 nucleotides read TGCAGTGCTTATAAGTTGGATACGCAGTATTTT. As protein: CSAYKLDTQYF.

CDR3 sequence reads: CASSLTRGNEQFF. CDR3 DNA: TGTGCCAGCAGCTTAACGAGGGGCAATGAGCAGTTCTTC. The gene calls are TRBV7-2 and TRBJ2-1; the D gene could be TRBD1 or TRBD2 (5 bases each). The CDR3 contains 13 residues. The V end was cut by 2 bases, the J end by 6 bases, with 8 bases between. Germline lookup yields CDR1 SGHTA and CDR2 FQGNSA.

The genes are TRBV29-1 and TRBJ1-2; a possible D gene is TRBD1 (5 bases). V lost 7 bases and J 2 bases, leaving 8 bases between the germline ends. CDR1 is SQVTM, CDR2 ANQGSEA, per germline. The CDR3 contains 11 residues. CDR3 nucleotide sequence: TGCAGCGGAGGGGTCAACTATGGCTACACCTTC. Translation gives CSGGVNYGYTF. Full variable domain (outside the CDR3, taken from reference TRBV29-1 and TRBJ1-2): SAVISQKPSRDICQRGTSLTIQCQVDSQVTMMFWYRQQPGQSLTLIATANQGSEATYESGFVIDKFPISRPNLTFSTLTVSNMSPEDSSIYLCSGGVNYGYTFGSGTRLTVV.

This chain links TRBV27 with TRBJ2-1; 7 bases match TRBD2. V lost 1 base and J lost 8; bases outside the gene matches: 11. The germline V gene has CDR1 MNHEY and CDR2 SMNVEV (reference sequence). This CDR3 has 16 amino acids. The CDR3 bases are TGTGCCAGCAGTTTATACGGCGGGAGATTTTCCCATGAGCAGTTCTTC. This translates into CASSLYGGRFSHEQFF.

The chain combines TRBV5-4 with TRBJ1-2; D ambiguous. With 4 bases removed from V and 8 bases from J, the gap between germline ends came to 15 bases. Per the germline V gene, CDR1 is SGHNT and CDR2 is YYREEE (reference sequence). The CDR3 contains 13 residues. The CDR3 loop is CASSPRGGRGYTF. In DNA, the CDR3 is TGTGCCAGCAGCCCGAGAGGAGGGAGAGGCTACACCTTC.

The chain uses TRBV27 and TRBJ1-4, with a possible D match to TRBD1 (6 bases). V was cut by 0 bases and J by 7 bases, with 18 bases left in between. The germline V gene encodes CDR1 MNHEY and CDR2 SMNVEV (reference sequence). The CDR3 has 17 amino acids. The CDR3 sequence is CASSLSGPGAIREKLFF. In DNA, the CDR3 is TGTGCCAGCAGTTTATCGGGGCCGGGGGCCATTCGTGAAAAACTGTTTTTT.

The chain has TRBV9 and TRBJ2-7, with 12 bases identical to TRBD2. CDR1 SGDLS and CDR2 YYNGEE come from the germline V gene. Germline trimming cut 4 bases from V and 4 bases from J; bases unmatched to any gene: 9. CDR3 length: 16 residues. The DNA of the CDR3 is TGTGCCAGCAGCACCGGACTAGCGGGAAATGTTTACGAGCAGTACTTC. Residues: CASSTGLAGNVYEQYF.

The genes are TRBV13 and TRBJ2-5; the match to TRBD1 covers 12 bases. The CDR3 spans 18 residues. CDR1 PRHDT and CDR2 FYEKMQ come from the germline V gene (reference sequence). Losses at the gene ends were 5 bases for V and 5 bases for J; bases not matched to a gene: 15. The DNA of the CDR3 is TGTGCCAGCAGCAGATCCGGGACAGGGGGCGCAGGGCGGGAGACCCAGTACTTC. Translating gives CASSRSGTGGAGRETQYF. The full variable domain, its missing parts supplied by reference TRBV13 and TRBJ2-5, is AAGVIQSPRHLIKEKRETATLKCYPIPRHDTVYWYQQGPGQDPQFLISFYEKMQSDKGSIPDRFSAQQFSDYHSELNMSSLELGDSALYFCASSRSGTGGAGRETQYFGPGTRLLVL.

V and J are TRBV6-6 and TRBJ1-4; D uncertain. The V and J ends lost 2 bases and 7 bases respectively, with 11 bases between them. The germline CDR1 and CDR2 sequences are MNHNY and SVGAGI (reference sequence). This CDR3 has 14 residues. CDR3 in DNA: TGTGCCAGCAGTTACGCGGCAGGTGGTGAAAAACTGTTTTTT. It is translated as CASSYAAGGEKLFF.

The rearrangement links TRBV5-1 to TRBJ2-5; 7 bases fit TRBD1. Unmatched junction bases numbered 10, after V lost 6 bases and J lost 5 bases. The CDR3 runs to 14 residues. Per germline, CDR1 SGHRS and CDR2 YFSETQ. CDR3 loop: CASKVTGEGETQYF. The CDR3 region has the DNA TGCGCCAGCAAGGTTACAGGGGAAGGGGAGACCCAGTACTTC.

V usage is TRBV7-8 and J usage is TRBJ1-3, with 8 positions matching TRBD1. V shed 1 base, J shed 0 bases, and the junction held 14 bases outside the gene matches. In germline, CDR1 is SGHVS, CDR2 FQNEAQ. The CDR3 loop spans 20 amino acids. The CDR3 reads CASSLEAAGGLRSSGNTIYF. CDR3 nucleotides: TGTGCCAGCAGCTTAGAGGCGGCAGGGGGCCTTCGCTCCTCTGGAAACACCATATATTTT.

The gene calls are TRBV5-1 and TRBJ2-3, with TRBD1 matching over 9 bases. The CDR3 runs to 15 residues. Per the germline V gene, CDR1 is SGHRS and CDR2 is YFSETQ. The trim removed 1 base at V and 3 bases at J, leaving 3 bases unmatched. CDR3 coding DNA: TGCGCCAGCAGCTTGTGGACAGGGGTGACAGATACGCAGTATTTT. Its protein is CASSLWTGVTDTQYF.

J is TRBJ2-7 and V is TRBV5-1; TRBD2 agrees at 9 bases. This CDR3 has 15 amino acids. V shed 4 bases and J 5 bases; nucleotides not matched to a gene: 10. Looked up from germline, CDR1 is SGHRS and CDR2 is YFSETQ. DNA of the CDR3: TGCGCCAGCAGCCCGGGGGCTAGCGGGAACCACGAGCAGTACTTC. Its translation is CASSPGASGNHEQYF. The whole variable domain, remainder taken from reference TRBV5-1 and TRBJ2-7, is KAGVTQTPRYLIKTRGQQVTLSCSPISGHRSVSWYQQTPGQGLQFLFEYFSETQRNKGNFPGRFSGRQFSNSRSEMNVSTLELGDSALYLCASSPGASGNHEQYFGPGTRLTVT.

The CDR3 region has the DNA TGCGCCAGCAGCTTGGGTGGCGGGAGCGCTTCCTACGAGCAGTACTTC. Its translation: CASSLGGGSASYEQYF. The chain joins TRBV5-1 to TRBJ2-7; 7 nucleotides line up with TRBD2. The CDR3 has 16 amino acids. Trimming cost V 0 bases and J 1 base; bases outside gene matches: 7. Germline assignment: CDR1 SGHRS and CDR2 YFSETQ.

The CDR3 nucleotides are TGTGCCAGCCTGAGTAGCGGGAGGAACGAGCAGTACTTC. Protein: CASLSSGRNEQYF. The gene calls are TRBV28 and TRBJ2-5; TRBD2 aligns across 10 bases. The DNA end is more similar to TRBJ2-7, so the J call may be wrong. The CDR3 is made up of 13 amino acids. Germline assignment: CDR1 MDHEN and CDR2 SYDVKM.

V and J are TRBV11-2 and TRBJ2-4; the D call may be TRBD1 or TRBD2 (5 bases each). V was shortened by 3 bases and J by 0 bases, with 12 bases between the two germline ends. CDR1 and CDR2 from the germline V gene are SGHAT and FQNNGV. CDR3 length: 16 amino acids. The CDR3 spells CASSLVGTEAKNIQYF. The CDR3 DNA reads as TGTGCCAGCAGCTTGGTCGGGACGGAAGCCAAAAACATTCAGTACTTC.

V and J are TRBV6-4 and TRBJ2-6; 8 nucleotides match TRBD1. V was pared by 1 base and J by 0 bases, with 5 bases of the junction left unmatched. The CDR3 covers 18 residues. The germline CDR1 and CDR2 sequences are MRHNA and SNTAGT. The chain's CDR3 is CASSDWGQAGSGANVLTF. CDR3 coding DNA: TGTGCCAGCAGTGACTGGGGACAGGCTGGCTCTGGGGCCAACGTCCTGACTTTC.

This rearrangement joins TRBV19 to TRBJ2-7; D is perhaps TRBD1 (7 bases). Trimming left V 7 bases short and J 4 bases short, with 17 bases between. Germline values: CDR1 LNHDA, CDR2 SQIVND (reference sequence). This CDR3 has 14 amino acids. The CDR3 spells CASTGQAGGYEQYF. As DNA, the CDR3 is TGTGCCAGTACCGGACAGGCCGGGGGTTACGAGCAGTACTTC.